This T cell receptor beta chain emerged from a study of blood T cell repertoires in COVID-19. Study as a whole: PBMCs, B-cell-depleted T cells, or T cells were the source of the cDNA or gDNA that made up the material.

Clones were sequenced by immunoSEQ multiplex PCR, and TCRdb holds only the in-frame ones, with some missing. The sample holds about 140,000 clones, approximately 83% seen once. Germline V gives CDR1 SGHRS, CDR2 YFSETQ. This CDR3 is built from 15 residues. V dropped 4 bases and J dropped 3 bases, with 17 bases sitting between them. The sequence came from a human donor in a cohort sampled during active COVID-19. The chain is built from TRBV5-1 and TRBJ2-7; no clear D. The source material was peripheral blood. As DNA, the CDR3 is TGCGCCAGCAGCGTGGCCCCGACAACCGACTACGAGCAGTACTTC. This sequence encodes CASSVAPTTDYEQYF.